This T cell receptor (beta chain) was documented in a study of shared clonotypes between healthy human individuals. Positively selected for CCR7, the CD45RO-negative cells used as naive CD8 cells excluded terminally differentiated effector memory CD45RA+ cells. Produced via immunoSEQ multiplex PCR; TCRdb's table is partial and in-frame only. The table lists about 2.1 million clones, approximately 92% of them singletons. V lost 0 bases, J lost 3 bases, and 9 bases stayed unmatched. Germline loops: CDR1 SGHDN, CDR2 FVKESK. This CDR3 region has 17 residues. The TCR sequence derives from a man between 18 and 35 years old in good health. Some clones in this sample may be carry-over from other donors' samples. The chain is built from TRBV14 and TRBJ1-2; 8 bases are shared with TRBD1. The source material was naive CD8+ T cells from PBMCs. CDR3 in amino acids: CASSQDRTGTSDYGYTF. CDR3 in DNA: TGTGCCAGCAGCCAAGACCGGACAGGGACTTCCGACTATGGCTACACCTTC.